A single sample is the source of the 32 T cell receptor beta chains below, sequenced in a study of blood T cell repertoires in COVID-19 (dated by TCRdb to the early 2020s). Receptor libraries were prepared by the immunoSEQ multiplex PCR assay. This is the immuneACCESS table as TCRdb keeps it, with only in-frame sequences that have V and J called. A part of the clones is gone; compared with another copy, unresolved V genes explain less than half, and the rest is unexplained. This sample holds some 95,000 clones; around three quarters were observed only once. The top ten clones comprise about 8.7% of the sample. Sample: peripheral blood. The source of these receptors is a man between 50 and 59 years old who had recovered from COVID-19.

The chain uses TRBV11-3 and TRBJ1-1; D is unclear. This CDR3 is built from 13 residues. The germline V and J ends were trimmed by 1 base and 2 bases, with 5 bases remaining between them. CDR1 and CDR2 (germline): SGHNT, YENEEA. CDR3 DNA: TGTGCCAGCAGCTTAGGTTCAAACACTGAAGCTTTCTTT. This translates into CASSLGSNTEAFF.

This clone was counted a few times. V and J are TRBV28 and TRBJ1-2, with 7 bases aligning to TRBD1. The germline CDR1 and CDR2 sequences are MDHEN and SYDVKM. Germline trimming cut 6 bases from V and 3 bases from J; bases unmatched to any gene: 4. The CDR3 sequence is 13 residues long. CDR3 DNA: TGTGCCAGCAGCTGGGGACAGCACTATGGCTACACCTTC. Protein product: CASSWGQHYGYTF.

The chain links TRBV20-1 to TRBJ2-3, with D tentatively TRBD2 (7 bases). Trimming took off 4 bases at V and 6 bases at J, with 14 bases between the two ends. This CDR3 has 13 residues. Germline V gene lookup returns CDR1 DFQATT and CDR2 SNEGSKA (reference sequence). The CDR3 region has the DNA TGCAGTGCTACTGAGGGGGGGTGGGATACGCAGTATTTT. Translated: CSATEGGWDTQYF.

CDR3 in DNA: TGTGCCAGCAGCCAAGATCCCGGGACAGGGGGTGAAAAACTGTTTTTT. The encoded protein is CASSQDPGTGGEKLFF. J is TRBJ1-4 and V is TRBV4-2; 11 bases agree with TRBD1. The CDR3 extends over 16 amino acids. Germline V gives CDR1 LGHNA, CDR2 YNFKEQ. The V gene end was trimmed by 0 bases and the J gene end by 7 bases; junction bases not matched to a gene: 4.

This clone was counted between two and nine times. The genes are TRBV29-1 and TRBJ1-2; D might be TRBD1 (5 bases). CDR3 length: 11 amino acids. Germline V gene sequence: CDR1 SQVTM, CDR2 ANQGSEA. Trimming took off 4 bases at V and 3 bases at J, with 6 bases between the two ends. The CDR3 DNA reads TGCAGCGTTGTACAGGACTATGGCTACACCTTC. This sequence encodes CSVVQDYGYTF.

This chain connects TRBV12-3 or TRBV12-4 to TRBJ1-2, with 8 bases fitting TRBD1. The CDR3 is 13 residues long. The V and J ends lost 6 bases and 4 bases, in that order; junction bases with no gene match: 4. CDR3 bases: TGTGCCAGCAGGATGACAGGGGTCTATGGCTACACCTTC. Its translation: CASRMTGVYGYTF.

The CDR3 loop is CATSRKRTSGGEYNEQFF. CDR3 DNA: TGTGCCACCAGCAGAAAGCGGACTAGCGGGGGGGAGTACAATGAGCAGTTCTTC. This chain uses TRBV15 with TRBJ2-1; 15 bases map to TRBD2. Germline CDR1 reads LNHNV; CDR2 reads YYDKDF (reference sequence). The V and J ends lost 2 bases and 4 bases, in that order; junction bases with no gene match: 6. The CDR3 has 18 amino acids. Together with reference TRBV15 and TRBJ2-1, the CDR3 gives the full variable domain: DAMVIQNPRYQVTQFGKPVTLSCSQTLNHNVMYWYQQKSSQAPKLLFHYYDKDFNNEADTPDNFQSRRPNTSFCFLDIRSPGLGDTAMYLCATSRKRTSGGEYNEQFFGPGTRLTVL.

Details on this clone: Within the sample, other DNA sequences also encode this same CDR3. CDR3 sequence: CASSPGQANTEAFF. For the CDR3, the DNA is TGTGCCAGCTCACCTGGACAGGCGAACACTGAAGCTTTCTTT. This chain links TRBV18 with TRBJ1-1, with 7 nucleotides matching TRBD1. The CDR3 extends over 14 amino acids. CDR1 KGHSH and CDR2 LQKENI come from the germline V gene. With V trimmed by 3 bases and J by 1 base, 2 bases remained unmatched. Full variable domain (missing parts from reference TRBV18 and TRBJ1-1): NAGVMQNPRHLVRRRGQEARLRCSPMKGHSHVYWYRQLPEEGLKFMVYLQKENIIDESGMPKERFSAEFPKEGPSILRIQQVVRGDSAAYFCASSPGQANTEAFFGQGTRLTVV.

This chain links TRBV3-1 (or the pseudogene TRBV3-2) with TRBJ2-5; TRBD1 matches 8 bases. CDR1 is LGHDT, CDR2 YNNKEL, per germline (reference sequence). This CDR3 is 14 amino acids long. Trimming removed 3 bases from V and 3 bases from J; junction bases left unmatched: 3. CDR3 in amino acids: CASSQRTGKETQYF. The CDR3 coding sequence is TGTGCCAGCAGCCAGAGGACAGGGAAAGAGACCCAGTACTTC.

The V and J genes are TRBV6-5 and TRBJ2-5; 9 bases map to TRBD1. Germline V lookup: CDR1 MNHEY, CDR2 SVGAGI. This CDR3 spans 13 amino acids. The J segment lost 0 bases and the V segment lost 10 bases, leaving 3 bases of the junction unmatched. CDR3 DNA sequence: TGTGCCATTAGGGACAGGGACCAAGAGACCCAGTACTTC. Translated: CAIRDRDQETQYF.

The gene calls are TRBV5-1 and TRBJ2-1; tentatively, D is TRBD1 (6 bases). This CDR3 comprises 12 residues. The V end was cut by 4 bases, the J end by 10 bases, with 12 bases between. Germline V gives CDR1 SGHRS, CDR2 YFSETQ. CDR3 residues: CASSPQGYEQFF. The DNA for the CDR3 is TGCGCCAGCAGCCCTCAGGGGTACGAGCAGTTCTTC. The entire variable domain, with the rest obtained from reference TRBV5-1 and TRBJ2-1, is as follows: KAGVTQTPRYLIKTRGQQVTLSCSPISGHRSVSWYQQTPGQGLQFLFEYFSETQRNKGNFPGRFSGRQFSNSRSEMNVSTLELGDSALYLCASSPQGYEQFFGPGTRLTVL.

This chain links TRBV5-1 with TRBJ2-4, with a possible D match to TRBD1 (6 bases). V was shortened by 4 bases and J by 6 bases, with 17 bases between the two germline ends. The CDR3 loop spans 15 amino acids. The V gene's germline CDR1 is SGHRS and CDR2 YFSETQ. As DNA, the CDR3 is TGCGCCAGCAGCCTGGATGGACAGCCTTCAAACATTCAGTACTTC. It translates to CASSLDGQPSNIQYF. The full variable domain, completed using reference TRBV5-1 and TRBJ2-4, is KAGVTQTPRYLIKTRGQQVTLSCSPISGHRSVSWYQQTPGQGLQFLFEYFSETQRNKGNFPGRFSGRQFSNSRSEMNVSTLELGDSALYLCASSLDGQPSNIQYFGAGTRLSVL.

The chain couples TRBV3-1 (or the pseudogene TRBV3-2) to TRBJ2-7; 8 nucleotides align to TRBD2. V gave up 1 base and J gave up 6 bases; unmatched junction bases: 5. The germline V gene has CDR1 LGHDT and CDR2 YNNKEL (reference sequence). The CDR3 runs 14 residues. The CDR3 here is CASSQAPGRGEQYF. In DNA form, the CDR3 reads TGTGCCAGCAGCCAAGCCCCCGGGAGGGGCGAGCAGTACTTC.

This sequence joins TRBV27 and TRBJ2-3; D is uncertain. The germline CDR1 and CDR2 sequences are MNHEY and SMNVEV (reference sequence). The CDR3 sequence is 15 residues long. Between the trimmed V and J ends, which lost 2 bases and 2 bases, there was a span of 11 bases. The CDR3 coding sequence is TGTGCCAGCAGTTTAACGGGTTTCTCCACAGATACGCAGTATTTT. It encodes CASSLTGFSTDTQYF.

The V call is TRBV9, the J call TRBJ2-2; 7 positions agree with TRBD2. With V trimmed by 0 bases and J by 5 bases, 7 bases remained unmatched. Germline V gene lookup returns CDR1 SGDLS and CDR2 YYNGEE. The CDR3 runs to 16 residues. The CDR3 reads CASSVVAGETTGELFF. The CDR3 bases are TGTGCCAGCAGCGTAGTGGCGGGAGAGACTACCGGGGAGCTGTTTTTT.

This clone occurred once. The J gene is TRBJ1-3, the V gene TRBV6-2 or TRBV6-3; D call uncertain. CDR1 is MNHEY, CDR2 SVGEGT, per germline. The CDR3 covers 17 residues. The V gene lost 4 bases and the J gene lost 3 bases, with 19 bases spanning the gap. The DNA of the CDR3 is TGTGCCAGCAGTTCTCCCCGACTACATGCGATTGGAAACACCATATATTTT. It specifies CASSSPRLHAIGNTIYF.

The rearrangement links TRBV27 to TRBJ2-5; maybe TRBD2 (6 bases). This CDR3 comprises 14 residues. Germline V gives CDR1 MNHEY, CDR2 SMNVEV (reference sequence). V lost 4 bases to trimming and J lost 2 bases, with 11 bases between them. CDR3 region: CASSSRDLQETQYF. CDR3 coding DNA: TGTGCCAGCAGTTCGAGGGACTTACAAGAGACCCAGTACTTC.

The chain uses TRBV11-2 and TRBJ1-6, with D possibly matching TRBD1 (6 bases). Per germline, CDR1 SGHAT and CDR2 FQNNGV. This CDR3 is 15 amino acids long. Trimming took off 5 bases at V and 7 bases at J, with 15 bases between the two ends. CDR3 in DNA: TGTGCCAGCAGCCTGGACAGCCTTGTGAATTCACCCCTCCACTTT. It is translated as CASSLDSLVNSPLHF.

The chain combines TRBV18 with TRBJ1-6; 8 bases agree with TRBD1. The V and J ends lost 3 bases and 6 bases, in that order; junction bases with no gene match: 4. The CDR3 has 15 residues. Germline CDR1 KGHSH, CDR2 LQKENI. The CDR3 loop reads CASSPDRARNSPLHF. CDR3 bases: TGTGCCAGCTCACCGGACAGGGCGCGTAATTCACCCCTCCACTTT.

The CDR3: CASSTSSDRVEQYF. The CDR3 bases are TGTGCCAGCAGTACCTCTTCGGACAGAGTCGAGCAGTACTTC. The genes are TRBV6-5 and TRBJ2-7, with D maybe TRBD1 (6 bases). The CDR3 is 14 amino acids. V lost 5 bases and J lost 6, with 17 bases in between. The germline gives CDR1 MNHEY, CDR2 SVGAGI.

This clone was observed a handful of times. The rearrangement links TRBV7-9 to TRBJ1-2; D is ambiguous. Germline V lookup: CDR1 SEHNR, CDR2 FQNEAQ (reference sequence). The CDR3 runs 15 residues. Between the trimmed V and J ends, which lost 5 bases and 8 bases, there was a span of 21 bases. CDR3 in amino acids: CASSRVATNLVGYTF. CDR3 nucleotides: TGTGCCAGCAGCCGAGTAGCGACAAATCTGGTCGGCTACACCTTC.

The V call is TRBV12-3 or TRBV12-4, the J call TRBJ1-1, with D possibly TRBD1 on 5 matching bases. V lost 2 bases and J lost 4, with 8 bases in between. The CDR3 consists of 13 residues. The CDR3 nucleotides read TGTGCCAGCAGTTTACAGGGAGGCACTGAAGCTTTCTTT. Protein product: CASSLQGGTEAFF.

CDR3 sequence: CAISEDSGGDYYGYTF. For the CDR3, the DNA is TGTGCCATCAGTGAAGATTCTGGAGGGGATTACTATGGCTACACCTTC. The genes are TRBV10-3 and TRBJ1-2; a weak D match, TRBD1 (5 bases). The V gene's germline CDR1 is ENHRY and CDR2 SYGVKD. The CDR3 runs to 16 residues. V was pared by 3 bases and J by 3 bases, with 17 bases between.

The gene calls are TRBV7-9 and TRBJ1-2, with D tentatively TRBD1 (5 bases). The germline gives CDR1 SEHNR, CDR2 FQNEAQ (reference sequence). V lost 5 bases, J lost 5 bases, and 15 bases lay in between. The CDR3 runs to 14 residues. CDR3 sequence: CASSHIEQVYGYTF. The CDR3 DNA reads as TGTGCCAGCAGCCATATCGAACAGGTATATGGCTACACCTTC.

This clone was observed many times. This sequence joins TRBV4-1 and TRBJ1-1; 9 nucleotides match TRBD1. This CDR3 has 15 residues. Germline V lookup: CDR1 MGHRA, CDR2 YSYEKL. Trimming cost V 1 base and J 0 bases; bases outside gene matches: 0. The CDR3 reads CASSQGQGVNTEAFF. CDR3 DNA: TGCGCCAGCAGCCAAGGACAGGGGGTGAACACTGAAGCTTTCTTT.

The chain couples TRBV5-6 to TRBJ1-4, with D uncertain. V was pared by 0 bases and J by 4 bases, with 7 bases between. The CDR3 runs 14 residues. The germline gives CDR1 SGHDT, CDR2 YYEEEE. The CDR3 spells CASSLVHSNEKLFF. DNA of the CDR3: TGTGCCAGCAGCTTGGTTCACAGTAATGAAAAACTGTTTTTT.

The rearrangement joins TRBV24-1 to TRBJ2-7; D is perhaps TRBD2 (6 bases). V was trimmed by 6 bases and J by 0 bases, leaving 8 bases between them. This CDR3 is built from 13 residues. Germline loops: CDR1 KGHDR, CDR2 SFDVKD. CDR3 amino acids: CATSSDYSYEQYF. In DNA, the CDR3 is TGTGCCACCAGTTCGGACTACTCCTACGAGCAGTACTTC.

The V call is TRBV29-1, the J call TRBJ1-5; a possible D gene is TRBD1 (5 bases). CDR1 is SQVTM, CDR2 ANQGSEA, per germline. The length of the CDR3 is 13 residues. Trimming stripped 4 bases from V and 3 bases from J, with 10 bases between. CDR3 sequence: CSVGTGFNQPQHF. CDR3 bases: TGCAGCGTTGGAACAGGTTTCAATCAGCCCCAGCATTTT.

The genes are TRBV27 and TRBJ1-2; D may be TRBD1 (5 bases). The CDR3 spans 14 residues. V lost 8 bases, J lost 6 bases, and 19 bases lay in between. The V gene's germline CDR1 is MNHEY and CDR2 SMNVEV (reference sequence). The CDR3 sequence: CASSALGQEHGYTF. The CDR3, as DNA: TGTGCCAGCTCCGCCCTGGGGCAGGAGCATGGCTACACCTTC.

This chain connects TRBV10-2 to TRBJ2-5; perhaps TRBD1 as D (6 bases). This CDR3 contains 12 residues. The germline V gene encodes CDR1 WSHSY and CDR2 SAAADI. Trimming removed 6 bases from V and 4 bases from J, with 9 bases in between. The CDR3, as DNA: TGCGCCAGCAGACAGGGCGTAGAGACCCAGTACTTC. It is translated as CASRQGVETQYF.

Written as DNA, the CDR3 is TGTGCCATCCGGGCCGGGACAGGGGGCTCTGGAAACACCATATATTTT. It encodes CAIRAGTGGSGNTIYF. The V gene is TRBV10-3, the J gene TRBJ1-3; 11 nucleotides match TRBD1. The trim removed 8 bases at V and 0 bases at J, leaving 6 bases unmatched. The CDR3 runs 16 residues. Germline V gives CDR1 ENHRY, CDR2 SYGVKD.

The chain couples TRBV19 to TRBJ2-5; 11 bases fit TRBD2. The V segment lost 8 bases and the J segment 4 bases; nucleotides outside the gene matches: 6. Per the germline V gene, CDR1 is LNHDA and CDR2 is SQIVND (reference sequence). CDR3 length: 14 residues. CDR3 loop: CASSFSGRGETQYF. In DNA form, the CDR3 reads TGTGCCAGTTCCTTTAGCGGGAGGGGAGAGACCCAGTACTTC.